This T cell receptor (beta chain) was sequenced during a study of blood T cell repertoires in acute mononucleosis (dated by TCRdb to 2020 to 2021). In terms of the full investigation: Acute-phase samples were taken within 2 weeks of symptom onset, representing the primary response. Mean blood EBV load was about 3.8 log10 genome copies per million B cells during acute infection and around 2.5 at convalescence. In acute infection, YVL-BR-specific cells made up a mean of roughly 2.1% of blood CD8 T cells and GLC-BM-specific cells made up a mean of approximately 1.2%.

In this sample, this clone turned up a few times. No clone much larger than this one lies a single base away; base qualities are absent. The meaning of the sample's time point label: acute infectious mononucleosis, at clinical presentation within 2 weeks of symptom onset (visit 1). The study tracked CD8 T cell responses to two immunodominant EBV epitopes, BRLF1 109 (YVL-BR) and BMLF1 280 (GLC-BM), over primary infection. Primary EBV infection was taken to be indicated by a positive serum heterophile antibody test and EBV viral capsid antigen-specific IgM. As a first step, magnetic positive selection (MACS) was used to enrich total CD8 T cells from the PBMCs. A FACSAria III was used to sort live CD3+ CD8+ tetramer+ cells to over 95% purity. Cell sorting used a PE-conjugated tetramer carrying the BRLF1 109-117 peptide. Directly ex vivo after tetramer sorting, the TCR repertoires of EBV epitope-specific CD8 T cells were deep-sequenced at acute infection and at convalescence. The donors were a few individuals between roughly 18 and 30 years old who had clinical acute infectious mononucleosis along with laboratory evidence of primary EBV infection. Heparinized peripheral blood was collected when donors presented clinically with mononucleosis symptoms and again about 6 months afterward. PBMCs were isolated by Ficoll-Paque density gradient centrifugation.

The CDR3 goes from the cysteine to the phenylalanine over 13 residues. The read is trimmed to its CDR3 DNA, 39 bases read in frame from base 1. From the germline V gene, CDR1 is SGHVS and CDR2 is FNYEAQ. V is reduced by 7 bases and J by 1 base, leaving a spacing of 10 bases between them. The research as a whole found: The cohort comprised only a few donors, so group averages rested on very few individuals. For BRLF1 (YVL-BR), TCRalpha CDR3 motifs played a dominant role and TCRbeta a minimal role in TCR repertoire selection. Only around 8.7% of unique acute clonotypes persisted into convalescence, yet these made up most of the response; new diverse de novo clonotypes seemingly replaced the rest. Low acute-to-convalescent clonotype overlap might partly reflect sampling error, because only a fraction of each donor's blood was analyzed.

For TCR profiling, total RNA from at least 9,500 sorted tetramer+ CD8 T cells was reverse transcribed into cDNA. PCR with primers that anneal to V and J regions amplified CDR3 regions and added unique molecular identifiers to track templates. TCRalpha and TCRbeta chains were profiled using the immunoSEQ platform, including its sequencing and error-correction standards. The paper's processing steps were these. Clonal copy numbers were corrected for sequencing and PCR errors, and CDR3s were defined according to IMGT conventions. Analysis was restricted to productive rearrangements and was performed with immunoSEQ Analyzer versions 2.0 and 3.0, and gene-pairing frequencies were further processed in Microsoft Excel. Circos plots were used to display V-J pairings, and MEME together with a custom motifSearch program was used to find CDR3 motifs. The probability of generation of TCR sequences was calculated using the OLGA algorithm. Clonotypes seen at both visits were designated persistent, clonotypes seen only acutely were designated nonpersistent, and clonotypes seen only at convalescence were designated de novo. A public TCR was defined as an amino acid clonotype used by more than one donor. TCRdb mirrors the immuneACCESS table, restricted to in-frame sequences. Some clones are absent from its copies; in checked studies, under half trace to an unresolved V gene, and the reason for the others is unknown. V and J calls and clone size are those listed in that table; D and trimming were worked out from the DNA. In all, the sample holds under 9,500 clones, and less than 30% of those were seen once. The leading ten clones occupy around 28% of the sample.

This sequence was found in a woman aged 18-35 years with infectious mononucleosis caused by EBV. The V and J genes are TRBV7-6 and TRBJ1-1, with an unclear D gene assignment. This material consisted of EBV YVL epitope tetramer+ CD8+ T cells sorted from PBMCs, taken during acute infectious mononucleosis. The sample's cell subset or site label, decoded: CD8 T cells binding a tetramer with EBV BRLF1 109-117 peptide (YVL-BR). The bases read TGTGCCAGCACCACGGGCGGGAACACTGAAGCTTTCTTT. Its protein product is CASTTGGNTEAFF. Where the CDR3 stops, the reference TRBV7-6 and TRBJ1-1 genes take over; the full variable domain is GAGVSQSPRYKVTKRGQDVALRCDPISGHVSLYWYRQALGQGPEFLTYFNYEAQQDKSGLPNDRFSAERPEGSISTLTIQRTEQRDSAMYRCASTTGGNTEAFFGQGTRLTVV.